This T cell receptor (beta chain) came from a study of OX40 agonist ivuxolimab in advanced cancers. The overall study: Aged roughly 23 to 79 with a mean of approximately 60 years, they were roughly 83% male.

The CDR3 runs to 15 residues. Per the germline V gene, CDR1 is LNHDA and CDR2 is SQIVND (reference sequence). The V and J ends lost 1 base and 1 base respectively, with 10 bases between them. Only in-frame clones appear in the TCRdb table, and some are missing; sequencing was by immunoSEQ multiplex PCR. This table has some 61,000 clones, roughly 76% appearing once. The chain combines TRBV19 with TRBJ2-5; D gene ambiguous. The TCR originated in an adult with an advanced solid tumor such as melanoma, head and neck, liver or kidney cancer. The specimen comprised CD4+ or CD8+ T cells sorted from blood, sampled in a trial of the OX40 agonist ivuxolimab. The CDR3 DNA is TGTGCCAGTAGTATAGGAAAGGCCTCCCAAGAGACCCAGTACTTC. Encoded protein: CASSIGKASQETQYF. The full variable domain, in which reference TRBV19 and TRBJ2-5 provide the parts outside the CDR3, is DGGITQSPKYLFRKEGQNVTLSCEQNLNHDAMYWYRQDPGQGLRLIYYSQIVNDFQKGDIAEGYSVSREKKESFPLTVTSAQKNPTAFYLCASSIGKASQETQYFGPGTRLLVL.